This T cell receptor (beta chain) was profiled in a study of blood T cell repertoires in COVID-19. Background on the study: Some COVID-19 samples were acute and others convalescent; all came from the United States, Italy and Spain. From T cells, B-cell-depleted T cells, or PBMCs came the material, which was cDNA or gDNA.

Germline V gene sequence: CDR1 SGHDN, CDR2 FVKESK. This CDR3 contains 13 residues. V was shortened by 4 bases and J by 6 bases, with 10 bases between the two germline ends. Generated by immunoSEQ multiplex PCR, the TCRdb table keeps only in-frame clones and is missing some. The sample records about 490,000 clones, approximately 83% being singletons. The V call is TRBV14, the J call TRBJ1-5; tentative D call: TRBD1 (5 bases). Material for sequencing was peripheral blood. The receptor's source is a human donor in a cohort sampled during active COVID-19. The DNA for the CDR3 is TGTGCCAGCAGCCTCACCCAGGGTCAGCCCCAGCATTTT. Its protein is CASSLTQGQPQHF.